This note documents a single T cell receptor (beta chain) sequence. From the RT-PCR reads, TCRdb called clonotypes with MiXCR, one entry per CDR3 protein. This repertoire shows some 640,000 distinct CDR3 sequences, roughly 13% found once; its top ten account for 5.5% to 7%. The sample is drawn from a study of response to subunit inactivated influenza vaccine. In germline, CDR1 is SGHRS, CDR2 YFSETQ. The V gene end was trimmed by 3 bases and the J gene end by 9 bases; junction bases not matched to a gene: 5. The CDR3 is made up of 15 amino acids. The clonotype was recovered from a man aged 50 to 59 who received an inactivated influenza vaccine. This material consisted of PBMCs from blood, taken approximately 15 days before vaccination. The chain carries TRBV5-1 and TRBJ2-1, with 14 bases matching TRBD2. CDR3 DNA sequence: TGCGCCAGCAGCTCGGGACTAGCGGGAGAGGGTGAGCAGTTCTTC. Translating gives CASSSGLAGEGEQFF.